The clone carrying this T cell receptor (beta chain) showed up many times. Its antigen is undetermined. Germline CDR1 and CDR2: LNHNV and YYDKDF (reference sequence). J gave up 2 bases and V 1 base, and 7 bases lay outside the gene matches. The CDR3 is made up of 17 amino acids. The data originate from a study of T cells in Graves' hyperthyroidism and ophthalmopathy. The study, taken as a whole, reports: Classification by a 13 V-J model distinguished ophthalmopathy from stable hyperthyroidism.

RNA transcripts gave rise to amplified TCR beta CDR3 regions. Carried out on the TCR CDR3, a first-round RT-PCR used the HTBI primer set. TCRdb recomputed calls from the multiplex PCR reads with MiXCR, one row per CDR3 protein. Among hundreds of thousands of distinct CDR3 sequences, 15% to 19% were seen once, and the ten largest hold roughly 8%. An absence of ophthalmopathy progression within 18 months meant stable Graves' hyperthyroidism. Uncontrolled infections, other autoimmune diseases, pregnancy or lactation led to exclusion of patients. Based on clinical symptoms, serum thyroxine and TRAb, thyroid ultrasound and orbital computed tomography, diagnoses were reached.

The receptor comes from a woman aged 18-29 years with Graves' hyperthyroidism. Sequenced material: blood. The V call is TRBV15, the J call TRBJ1-2; 10 bases agree with TRBD1. CDR3 sequence (DNA): TGTGCCACCAGCAGAGCCCCCGACAGGGGGCTAAACTATGGCTACACCTTC. This codes for CATSRAPDRGLNYGYTF.